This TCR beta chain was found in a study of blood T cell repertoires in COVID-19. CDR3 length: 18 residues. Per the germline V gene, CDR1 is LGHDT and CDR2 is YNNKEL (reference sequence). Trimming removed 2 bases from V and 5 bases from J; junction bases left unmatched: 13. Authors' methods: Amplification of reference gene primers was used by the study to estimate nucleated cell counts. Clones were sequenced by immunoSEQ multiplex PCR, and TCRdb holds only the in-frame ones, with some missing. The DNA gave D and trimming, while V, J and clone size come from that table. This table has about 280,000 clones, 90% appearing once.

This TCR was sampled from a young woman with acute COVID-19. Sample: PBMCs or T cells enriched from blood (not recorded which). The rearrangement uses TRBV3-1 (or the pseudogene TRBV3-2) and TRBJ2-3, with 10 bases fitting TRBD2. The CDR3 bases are TGTGCCAGCAGCCAAACCCTAACTAGCGGGATGGGAGAAGATACGCAGTATTTT. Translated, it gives CASSQTLTSGMGEDTQYF.